Described below is a single T cell receptor (beta chain) sequence and its context. The antigen remains undetermined. Sequencing used immunoSEQ multiplex PCR; TCRdb keeps in-frame clones, though not all of them. The sample has approximately 110,000 clones; roughly 84% are singletons. This sample stems from a study of T cell responses to AZD1222 COVID-19 vaccine. Study results and limitations: Baseline serology detected seropositivity in only a handful of AZD1222 recipients. Spike-specific TCR breadth and depth were elevated following two AZD1222 doses.

The receptor's source is an adult in good health. The sequences come from peripheral blood, collected on day 0 of AZD1222 vaccination.

The CDR3 nucleotides read TGTGCCAGCAGTGACTCCTCCTACAATGAGCAGTTCTTC. It encodes CASSDSSYNEQFF. This chain uses TRBV25-1 with TRBJ2-1; D is unclear. Germline lookup yields CDR1 MGHDK and CDR2 SYGVNS. V gave up 3 bases and J gave up 0 bases, with 3 bases separating them. The CDR3 runs 13 residues.